One TCR beta chain is described in this entry. The antigen remains unidentified. The junction had 13 bases not matched to a gene; V was cut back by 2 bases and J by 2 bases. The CDR3 is 19 residues long. Germline lookup yields CDR1 SGHNT and CDR2 YYREEE (reference sequence). These data belong to a study of cytomegalovirus exposure and HLA in healthy donors. The study, taken as a whole, reports: It was found in a later analysis that first-cohort TCR clusters tended to co-occur in the 130 or so validation repertoires. TCR beta chains numbering roughly 150 were designated cytomegalovirus-associated. Diagnosis of cytomegalovirus status made by the classifier reportedly showed high specificity and sensitivity.

Some clones are missing from TCRdb's copy, which holds only in-frame ones; the method was immunoSEQ multiplex PCR. The sample has over 250,000 clones, 80% to 90% seen once. V gene TRBV5-4 combines with J gene TRBJ2-3; the match to TRBD2 covers 11 bases. The source of this sequence is a woman aged 18 to 35 in good health and CMV-seronegative. Sequenced material: PBMCs. The CDR3 protein is CASSFFITGTSGLTDTQYF. The CDR3 DNA is TGTGCCAGCAGCTTTTTCATTACCGGGACTAGCGGACTCACAGATACGCAGTATTTT.